The 12 T cell receptor beta chains below all came from one sample that was sequenced in a study of CD8 T cells in Susac syndrome. An amount of RNA that ranged from about 0.45 to 1 ug was reverse transcribed with random hexamers. TCRdb fed the immunoSEQ multiplex PCR reads into MiXCR, producing one record per CDR3 protein. The repertoire has 160,000 or so distinct CDR3 sequences, roughly 93% of them found once; the top ten carry 0.13%. The material sequenced was CD4+ T cells from PBMCs. Receptors originate from a human donor in good health.

V gene TRBV3-1 combines with J gene TRBJ1-1, with TRBD1 as a possible D gene (6 bases). This CDR3 comprises 14 residues. The germline CDR1 and CDR2 sequences are LGHDT and YNNKEL (reference sequence). V dropped 4 bases and J dropped 1 base, with 10 bases sitting between them. CDR3 loop: CASSPWGANTEAFF. Written as DNA, the CDR3 is TGTGCCAGCAGCCCCTGGGGGGCGAACACTGAAGCTTTCTTT. The complete variable domain, with remaining parts taken from reference TRBV3-1 and TRBJ1-1, reads DTAVSQTPKYLVTQMGNDKSIKCEQNLGHDTMYWYKQDSKKFLKIMFSYNNKELIINETVPNRFSPKSPDKAHLNLHINSLELGDSAVYFCASSPWGANTEAFFGQGTRLTVV.

The chain combines TRBV20-1 with TRBJ2-3, with 7 bases lining up with TRBD2. This CDR3 is 13 amino acids long. Trimming removed 7 bases from V and 2 bases from J; junction bases left unmatched: 6. In germline, CDR1 is DFQATT, CDR2 SNEGSKA (reference sequence). The CDR3 protein is CSVTGGTTDTQYF. CDR3 bases: TGCAGTGTCACCGGGGGGACCACAGATACGCAGTATTTT.

The rearrangement links TRBV7-9 to TRBJ2-2; D is possibly TRBD1 (5 bases). V lost 6 bases, J lost 0 bases, and 8 bases lay in between. Per the germline V gene, CDR1 is SEHNR and CDR2 is FQNEAQ (reference sequence). The CDR3 spans 14 residues. Here the CDR3 DNA reads TGTGCCAGCAGGTCGACAGCGAACACCGGGGAGCTGTTTTTT. Translated: CASRSTANTGELFF.

V gene TRBV2 combines with J gene TRBJ1-5, with unresolved D. The germline V gene encodes CDR1 SNHLY and CDR2 FYNNEI. V was trimmed by 8 bases and J by 4 bases, leaving 6 bases between them. This CDR3 region has 11 residues. CDR3 nucleotides: TGTGCCAGCGGATATAATCAGCCCCAGCATTTT. As protein: CASGYNQPQHF.

In its sample, this clonotype was seen once. The gene calls are TRBV20-1 and TRBJ2-3; D ambiguous. The germline V gene has CDR1 DFQATT and CDR2 SNEGSKA (reference sequence). Trimming took off 3 bases at V and 0 bases at J, with 13 bases between the two ends. The CDR3 runs 15 residues. CDR3 bases: TGCAGTGCTAGTCATCGGGTTTCTAGCACAGATACGCAGTATTTT. As protein: CSASHRVSSTDTQYF.

This chain uses TRBV5-1 with TRBJ2-7; weak D call: TRBD1 (6 bases). The CDR3 runs 15 residues. CDR1 SGHRS and CDR2 YFSETQ come from the germline V gene. V gave up 4 bases and J gave up 4 bases, with 18 bases separating them. DNA for the CDR3: TGCGCCAGCAGCCTACAGGGACCTAAACAATACGAGCAGTACTTC. Translated: CASSLQGPKQYEQYF.

This rearrangement joins TRBV10-3 to TRBJ2-7; TRBD2 aligns across 11 bases. The CDR3 has 15 amino acids. V was pared by 2 bases and J by 7 bases, with 7 bases of the junction left unmatched. Germline CDR1 ENHRY, CDR2 SYGVKD. Here the CDR3 DNA reads TGTGCCATCAGTGAGCCGACTAGCGGGGCTAGGGAGCAGTACTTC. Translation: CAISEPTSGAREQYF.

The genes are TRBV14 and TRBJ1-5; D gene unclear. Trimming pared 1 base from V and 5 bases from J, leaving 3 bases between. CDR3 size: 12 residues. Germline CDR1 is SGHDN and CDR2 is FVKESK. The CDR3 loop is CASSQADQPQHF. CDR3 nucleotide sequence: TGTGCCAGCAGCCAAGCCGATCAGCCCCAGCATTTT.

In nucleotides, the CDR3 is TGTGCCAGCAGCGGGCCAGGACACACTGAAGCTTTCTTT. Its protein is CASSGPGHTEAFF. This sequence joins TRBV3-1 and TRBJ1-1; D uncertain. V was pared by 5 bases and J by 3 bases, with 10 bases between. The germline V gene encodes CDR1 LGHDT and CDR2 YNNKEL (reference sequence). There are 13 residues in the CDR3.

In DNA, the CDR3 is TGTGCCAGCAGCTTGACCGGGGGCGGGGGGGCCAGGGAGCAGTTCTTC. It yields the protein CASSLTGGGGAREQFF. The chain employs TRBV7-9 and TRBJ2-1; the match to TRBD2 covers 9 bases. V lost 3 bases and J lost 10; bases outside the gene matches: 13. The CDR3 sequence is 16 residues long. The germline CDR1 and CDR2 sequences are SEHNR and FQNEAQ (reference sequence).

This chain joins TRBV19 and TRBJ1-2; D unresolved. Germline CDR1 reads LNHDA; CDR2 reads SQIVND (reference sequence). This CDR3 has 13 amino acids. V shed 7 bases and J shed 6 bases, with 15 bases lying between them. This CDR3 is CASTPLRGNGYTF. The CDR3 DNA follows: TGTGCCAGTACCCCCCTCCGAGGGAATGGCTACACCTTC.

V and J are TRBV10-3 and TRBJ1-1; TRBD1 might be the D (5 bases). This CDR3 comprises 15 residues. Trimming took off 0 bases at V and 1 base at J, with 9 bases between the two ends. CDR1 is ENHRY and CDR2 is SYGVKD in the germline V gene. CDR3 nucleotides: TGTGCCATCAGTGAGTCCGGGACTCCGAACACTGAAGCTTTCTTT. It yields the protein CAISESGTPNTEAFF.